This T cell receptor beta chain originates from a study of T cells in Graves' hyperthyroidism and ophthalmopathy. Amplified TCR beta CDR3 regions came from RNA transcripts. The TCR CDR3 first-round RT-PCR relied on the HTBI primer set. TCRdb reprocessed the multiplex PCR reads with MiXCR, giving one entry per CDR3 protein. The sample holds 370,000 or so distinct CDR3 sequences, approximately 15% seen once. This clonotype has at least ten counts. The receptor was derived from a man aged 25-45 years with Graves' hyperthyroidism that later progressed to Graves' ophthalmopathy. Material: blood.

Here the CDR3 DNA reads TGTGCCAGCAGACAACGAGACGAAAGCTACAATGAGCAGTTCTTC. Its translation: CASRQRDESYNEQFF. This sequence joins TRBV2 and TRBJ2-1; no clear D. Trimming pared 6 bases from V and 3 bases from J, leaving 15 bases between. In germline, CDR1 is SNHLY, CDR2 FYNNEI. The length of the CDR3 is 15 residues.